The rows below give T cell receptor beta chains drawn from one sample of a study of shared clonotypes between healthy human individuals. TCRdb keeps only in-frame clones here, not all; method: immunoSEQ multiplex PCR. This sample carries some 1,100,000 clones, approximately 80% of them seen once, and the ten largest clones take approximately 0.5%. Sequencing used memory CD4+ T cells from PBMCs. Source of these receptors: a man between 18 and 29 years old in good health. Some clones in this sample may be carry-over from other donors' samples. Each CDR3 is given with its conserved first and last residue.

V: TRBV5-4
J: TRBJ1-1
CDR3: CASGWDMNTEAFF

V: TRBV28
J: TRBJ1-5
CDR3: CASSLQVSQPQHF

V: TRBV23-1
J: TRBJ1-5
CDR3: CASSQSQQGHFNQPQHF

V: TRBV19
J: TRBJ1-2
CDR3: CASTTILGGGYTF

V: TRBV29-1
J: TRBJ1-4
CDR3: CSVTWGAREKLFF

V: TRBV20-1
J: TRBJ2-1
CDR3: CSAPVRNEQFF

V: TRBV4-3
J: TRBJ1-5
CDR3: CASSQEGGREYQPQHF

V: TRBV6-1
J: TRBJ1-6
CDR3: CASSETWNSPLHF

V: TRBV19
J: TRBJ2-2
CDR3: CASSIVRGTNTGELFF

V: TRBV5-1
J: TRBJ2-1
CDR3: CASSSRPGGSGGFF

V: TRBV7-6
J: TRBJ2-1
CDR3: CASSLAGTSGRIYNEQFF

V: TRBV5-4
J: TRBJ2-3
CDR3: CASSPTGRSTDTQYF

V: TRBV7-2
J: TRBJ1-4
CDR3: CASSSGQGLIPNEKLFF

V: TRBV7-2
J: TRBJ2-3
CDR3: CASSPRRLASADTQYF

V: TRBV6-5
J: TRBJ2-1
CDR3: CASSYSRASSYNEQFF

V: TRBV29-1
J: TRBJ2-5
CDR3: CSVGGGAQETQYF

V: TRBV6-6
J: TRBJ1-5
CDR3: CASSWDRPNQPQHF

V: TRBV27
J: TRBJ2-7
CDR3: CASSSPSGSYEQYF

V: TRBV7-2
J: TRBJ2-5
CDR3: CASSLGAAGETQYF

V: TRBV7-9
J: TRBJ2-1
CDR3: CASSFGLSGEQFF

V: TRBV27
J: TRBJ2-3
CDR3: CASSSLRTSTDTQYF

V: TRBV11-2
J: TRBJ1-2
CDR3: CASSLGPTTLYGYTF

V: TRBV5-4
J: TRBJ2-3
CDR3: CASSSTIAGGTQYF

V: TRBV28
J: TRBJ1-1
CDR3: CASSLRTQGHTEAFF

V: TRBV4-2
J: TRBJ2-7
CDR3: CASSRGTSGDYEQYF

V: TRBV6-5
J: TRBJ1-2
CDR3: CASKTGQLNYGYTF

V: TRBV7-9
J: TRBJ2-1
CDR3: CASSLGGFTYNEQFF

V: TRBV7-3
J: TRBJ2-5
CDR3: CASSPRRGETQYF

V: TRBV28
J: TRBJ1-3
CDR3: CASSLVGGIGSGNTIYF

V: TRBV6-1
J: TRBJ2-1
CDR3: CASVTAWGDEQFF

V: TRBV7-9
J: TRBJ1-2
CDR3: CASSRTEGYTF

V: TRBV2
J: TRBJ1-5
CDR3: CASRASGTGGVQPQHF

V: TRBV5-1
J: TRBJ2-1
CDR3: CASSADSEQFF

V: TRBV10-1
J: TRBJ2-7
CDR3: CASSPGTLYDEQYF

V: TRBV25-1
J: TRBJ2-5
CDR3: CASSHQGIRGRETQYF

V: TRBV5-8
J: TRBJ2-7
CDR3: CASSLDQLYEQYF

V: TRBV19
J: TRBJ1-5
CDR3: CASSLTGARKHF

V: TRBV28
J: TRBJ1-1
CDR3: CASSSGQMNTEAFF

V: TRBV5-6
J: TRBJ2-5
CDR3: CASSFKLAGAQETQYF

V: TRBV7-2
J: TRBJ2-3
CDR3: CASSLVQGQGTDTQYF

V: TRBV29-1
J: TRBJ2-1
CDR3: CSGRDSYNEQFF

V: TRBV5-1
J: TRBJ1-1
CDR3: CASSLALNTEAFF

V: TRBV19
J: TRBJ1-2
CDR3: CASSMGWTGNSIYGYTF

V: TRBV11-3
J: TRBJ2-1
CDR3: CASSRGQGARNEQFF

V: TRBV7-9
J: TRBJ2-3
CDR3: CASSTRQGGTDTQYF

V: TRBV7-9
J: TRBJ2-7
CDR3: CASSPPLGGSNYEQYF

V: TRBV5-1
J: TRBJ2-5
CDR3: CASSLIGTVEETQYF

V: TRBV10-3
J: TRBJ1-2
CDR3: CAISGNRRGSYGYTF

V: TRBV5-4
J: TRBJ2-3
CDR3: CASSLGTGDPQYF

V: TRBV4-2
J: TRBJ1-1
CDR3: CASSQDFRLNTEAFF

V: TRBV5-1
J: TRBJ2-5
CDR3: CASSFKQGGETQYF

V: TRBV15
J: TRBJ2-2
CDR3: CATSRSSGTGELFF

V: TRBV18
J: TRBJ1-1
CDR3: CASSPLKDSSEAFF

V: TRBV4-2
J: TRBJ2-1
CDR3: CASSQDLDLRNEQFF

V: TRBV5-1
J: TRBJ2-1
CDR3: CASSWQGLGDEQFF

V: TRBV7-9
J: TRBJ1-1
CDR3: CASSLVGNTEAFF

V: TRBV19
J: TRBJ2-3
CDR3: CASSPRSKGRPDTQYF